These 5 T cell receptor beta chains share one sample of origin, sequenced in a study of blood T cells in healthy people across ages. A second about 7 to 12 cycle PCR used barcoded and J-beta primers. From the 5' RACE reads, TCRdb called clonotypes with MiXCR, one entry per CDR3 protein. This sample yields some 860,000 distinct CDR3 sequences, of which just over 55% are seen a single time; around 25% belongs to the top ten. Input material: blood. The receptors originated from a man aged 40-49 years in good health.

This clonotype was observed once. The J gene is TRBJ2-5, the V gene TRBV6-6, with TRBD2 matching over 12 bases. Losses at the gene ends were 0 bases for V and 5 bases for J; bases not matched to a gene: 7. This CDR3 comprises 17 residues. From germline, CDR1 is MNHNY and CDR2 SVGAGI (reference sequence). Here the CDR3 DNA reads TGTGCCAGCAGTTACTCCCGGACTAGCGGGGCTTTGGAGACCCAGTACTTC. Its protein is CASSYSRTSGALETQYF.

This CDR3 reads CATAGAIGTQYF. The CDR3 DNA reads TGTGCCACCGCAGGGGCAATAGGGACCCAGTACTTC. The chain has TRBV28 and TRBJ2-5, with a weak D call TRBD1 (6 bases). Per the germline V gene, CDR1 is MDHEN and CDR2 is SYDVKM. The V end was cut by 10 bases, the J end by 7 bases, with 16 bases between. The CDR3 consists of 12 residues.

This clonotype was counted only a few times. This chain links TRBV12-3 or TRBV12-4 with TRBJ1-2; 11 positions agree with TRBD1. Trimming took 2 bases from V and 4 from J; bases not matched to a gene: 6. CDR3 length: 16 amino acids. CDR3 residues: CASSLSGQGAIYGYTF. CDR3 nucleotide sequence: TGTGCCAGCAGTTTATCAGGACAGGGGGCGATCTATGGCTACACCTTC.

V gene TRBV28 combines with J gene TRBJ1-6; 9 nucleotides agree with TRBD1. Germline CDR1 MDHEN, CDR2 SYDVKM. This CDR3 is built from 15 residues. The junction had 10 bases not matched to a gene; V was cut back by 6 bases and J by 10 bases. The CDR3 sequence: CASRAGQGAGSPLHF. The CDR3 coding sequence is TGTGCCAGCAGAGCGGGACAGGGAGCCGGCTCACCCCTCCACTTT.

V and J are TRBV24-1 and TRBJ2-1; D might be TRBD1 or TRBD2, each matching 6 bases. The CDR3 is 19 amino acids. Germline CDR1 KGHDR, CDR2 SFDVKD. The V end was cut by 1 base, the J end by 5 bases, with 23 bases between. DNA of the CDR3: TGTGCCACCAGTGATTTAGGAACGGGGGCCCATAAAACTGACAATGAGCAGTTCTTC. The encoded protein is CATSDLGTGAHKTDNEQFF.